The rows below give T cell receptor beta chains drawn from one sample of a study of beta chain features in type 1 diabetes. Method: immunoSEQ multiplex PCR; TCRdb's copy keeps in-frame clones and lacks some. The sample records 900,000 or so clones, roughly 15% being singletons. Material: naive CD4+ T cells from blood. Receptors originate from a woman in her late teens or twenties in good health. CDR3s include the opening cysteine and the closing phenylalanine or tryptophan. Expanded clones are given a class, and other clones once, few, many or no size at all.

clone_size j_call v_call cdr3_aa
. TRBJ2-6 TRBV5-1 CASSRRTGANSGANVLTF
. TRBJ1-3 TRBV2 CASSEVPGNTIYF
. TRBJ1-5 TRBV19 CASSIGQGQPQHF
. TRBJ2-2 TRBV7-9 CASSGNTGELFF
few TRBJ2-7 TRBV6-6 CASSVSGGAYEQYF
. TRBJ2-4 TRBV28 CASSSTVTWSTAGKLAKNIQYF
. TRBJ2-7 TRBV6-5 CASGPPGSSYEQYF
. TRBJ2-1 TRBV7-9 CASSLITGVSYNEQFF
few TRBJ2-1 TRBV11-2 CASSIRLGDGEQFF
few TRBJ2-1 TRBV29-1 CSGGLAVYNEQFF
. TRBJ1-4 TRBV28 CASSLYEKLFF
few TRBJ2-1 TRBV29-1 CSAYALVASSYNEQFF
few TRBJ2-1 TRBV7-2 CASSLDWGFDEQFF
. TRBJ2-7 TRBV27 CASSPAPSVPTYEQYF